This entry lists 19 T cell receptor beta chains sequenced from one sample in a study of blood T cell repertoires in COVID-19. Assay used: immunoSEQ multiplex PCR; TCRdb lists only in-frame clones, some missing. This repertoire shows about 240,000 clones, approximately 88% found once; its top ten account for around 0.8%. Material for sequencing was peripheral blood. These TCRs come from a woman between 25 and 40 years old with acute or convalescent COVID-19.

CDR3 residues: CASSYSGDRHQHF. CDR3 in DNA: TGTGCCAGCAGTTACTCGGGGGACAGACATCAGCATTTT. V is TRBV6-5 and J is TRBJ1-5; TRBD1 matches 7 bases. Germline lookup yields CDR1 MNHEY and CDR2 SVGAGI. After removal of 0 bases from V and 13 bases from J, the junction contained 6 bases not matched to a gene. The CDR3 is made up of 13 amino acids.

The chain uses TRBV29-1 and TRBJ2-2; D unresolved. The V end was cut by 4 bases, the J end by 7 bases, with 7 bases between. This CDR3 has 11 amino acids. CDR1 SQVTM and CDR2 ANQGSEA come from the germline V gene. CDR3 coding DNA: TGCAGCGTTGGTTTTTACGGGGAGCTGTTTTTT. It is translated as CSVGFYGELFF.

The rearrangement links TRBV7-2 to TRBJ2-3; D possibly corresponds to TRBD2 (6 bases). Germline V gene lookup returns CDR1 SGHTA and CDR2 FQGNSA. This CDR3 contains 15 residues. Trimming took off 1 base at V and 4 bases at J, with 12 bases between the two ends. The CDR3 here is CASSLGVRDPDTQYF. The CDR3 nucleotides read TGTGCCAGCAGCTTAGGGGTGCGGGACCCAGATACGCAGTATTTT. The variable domain in full, with the rest retrieved from reference TRBV7-2 and TRBJ2-3, is GAGVSQSPSNKVTEKGKDVELRCDPISGHTALYWYRQSLGQGLEFLIYFQGNSAPDKSGLPSDRFSAERTGGSVSTLTIQRTQQEDSAVYLCASSLGVRDPDTQYFGPGTRLTVL.

The chain is built from TRBV5-4 and TRBJ1-2; unclear D gene. Germline-derived CDR1 and CDR2 are SGHNT and YYREEE (reference sequence). Trimming removed 0 bases at V and 4 bases at J, with 10 bases between. The CDR3 covers 14 residues. The CDR3 coding sequence is TGTGCCAGCAGCTTGGAGAGGATGCTCTATGGCTACACCTTC. As protein: CASSLERMLYGYTF.

This sequence joins TRBV6-5 and TRBJ2-7; D may be TRBD2 (5 bases). V lost 4 bases to trimming and J lost 1 base, with 14 bases between them. Germline V CDR1 and CDR2: MNHEY, SVGAGI. The CDR3 consists of 15 residues. The CDR3 loop reads CASSSHSADSYEQYF. CDR3 DNA: TGTGCCAGCAGTTCCCATAGCGCCGATTCCTACGAGCAGTACTTC.

The chain couples TRBV7-2 to TRBJ2-5; a possible D gene is TRBD2 (5 bases). There are 15 residues in the CDR3. V was cut by 4 bases and J by 5 bases, with 17 bases left in between. Germline V lookup: CDR1 SGHTA, CDR2 FQGNSA. CDR3 protein: CASSSQISSGETQYF. CDR3 DNA sequence: TGTGCCAGCAGCTCCCAGATATCATCGGGGGAGACCCAGTACTTC.

The chain joins TRBV7-9 to TRBJ1-1, with 7 bases that match TRBD1. The germline gives CDR1 SEHNR, CDR2 FQNEAQ (reference sequence). V trimming: 6 bases; J trimming: 3 bases; junction bases outside the gene matches: 4. The CDR3 contains 13 residues. DNA of the CDR3: TGTGCCAGCAGAATCGACAGGGACACTGAAGCTTTCTTT. Translating it yields CASRIDRDTEAFF.

The chain is built from TRBV7-2 and TRBJ2-2; 9 bases line up with TRBD1. The CDR3 runs to 16 residues. Germline V gives CDR1 SGHTA, CDR2 FQGNSA. The J segment lost 1 base and the V segment lost 5 bases, leaving 5 bases of the junction unmatched. The DNA for the CDR3 is TGTGCCAGCAGCGTTACAGGGGGCTGGAACACCGGGGAGCTGTTTTTT. Its translation: CASSVTGGWNTGELFF.

This sequence joins TRBV30 and TRBJ2-5, with TRBD1 matching 10 bases. Germline lookup yields CDR1 GTSNPN and CDR2 SVGIG (reference sequence). The V segment lost 2 bases and the J segment 0 bases; nucleotides outside the gene matches: 3. This CDR3 is 15 amino acids long. The CDR3, as DNA: TGTGCCTGGAGTTTGGGACAGGGGTACCAAGAGACCCAGTACTTC. Translation gives CAWSLGQGYQETQYF.

DNA for the CDR3: TGCGCCAGCAGTGATTTAGGGGGCAGGAGGGACTACAATGAGCAGTTCTTC. Its translation: CASSDLGGRRDYNEQFF. The rearrangement links TRBV10-1 to TRBJ2-1, with a possible D match to TRBD1 (7 bases). The CDR3 extends over 17 amino acids. Trimming stripped 3 bases from V and 3 bases from J, with 18 bases between. Germline V CDR1 and CDR2: WNHNN, SYGVQD (reference sequence).

This rearrangement joins TRBV24-1 to TRBJ2-1, with TRBD2 matching 9 bases. Trimming took 4 bases from V and 4 from J; bases not matched to a gene: 4. The CDR3 has 15 residues. Germline CDR1 is KGHDR and CDR2 is SFDVKD. The CDR3 DNA is TGTGCCACCAGTGAACCGGGACTAGCATACAATGAGCAGTTCTTC. It is translated as CATSEPGLAYNEQFF.

The rearrangement links TRBV10-2 to TRBJ1-1; D is possibly TRBD1 (6 bases). Germline V gives CDR1 WSHSY, CDR2 SAAADI. The CDR3 covers 14 residues. The germline V and J ends were trimmed by 10 bases and 7 bases, with 22 bases remaining between them. CDR3 DNA: TGCGCCACCCAGGCAGGGGACGTCTGGGATGAAGCTTTCTTT. Residues: CATQAGDVWDEAFF.

The chain uses TRBV19 and TRBJ2-7; 7 bases agree with TRBD2. The germline gives CDR1 LNHDA, CDR2 SQIVND (reference sequence). Trimming removed 3 bases from V and 6 bases from J; junction bases left unmatched: 14. The CDR3 loop spans 16 amino acids. CDR3 region: CASSMVPASGIGEQYF. In DNA, the CDR3 is TGTGCCAGTAGTATGGTTCCGGCAAGCGGGATTGGCGAGCAGTACTTC.

The chain combines TRBV7-2 with TRBJ2-3, with 9 bases identical to TRBD2. Per germline, CDR1 SGHTA and CDR2 FQGNSA. V gave up 3 bases and J gave up 0 bases; unmatched junction bases: 10. The CDR3 covers 18 residues. The CDR3 bases are TGTGCCAGCAGCTTGAAAGCGGGAGGATATACTAGCACAGATACGCAGTATTTT. Translation gives CASSLKAGGYTSTDTQYF.

The V gene is TRBV19, the J gene TRBJ2-1, with 12 positions matching TRBD1. CDR3 length: 16 residues. V shed 6 bases, J shed 8 bases, and the junction held 11 bases outside the gene matches. Germline CDR1 is LNHDA and CDR2 is SQIVND (reference sequence). In DNA form, the CDR3 reads TGTGCCAGTAGCCCGAAGGGGACAGGGGGCCCCCATGAGCAGTTCTTC. Translating it yields CASSPKGTGGPHEQFF.

In the case of this clone: One end of the junction does not line up with germline, which may come from a read error. This chain links TRBV5-1 with TRBJ2-7; TRBD2 aligns across 13 bases. CDR3 length: 13 residues. Germline CDR1 reads SGHRS; CDR2 reads YFSETQ. Here the CDR3 DNA reads TGCGCCAGCAGCTTGGTTGCGGGACTAGCGGGATTCTTC. It codes for CASSLVAGLAGFF.

The chain links TRBV6-5 to TRBJ1-5, with 11 bases that match TRBD1. The V gene end was trimmed by 4 bases and the J gene end by 4 bases; junction bases not matched to a gene: 3. CDR1 is MNHEY, CDR2 SVGAGI, per germline. The CDR3 contains 15 residues. DNA of the CDR3: TGTGCCAGCAGTTCCGGGACAGGGGGGAATCAGCCCCAGCATTTT. This translates into CASSSGTGGNQPQHF.

The chain links TRBV5-8 to TRBJ2-7, with TRBD2 matching 9 bases. The V gene's germline CDR1 is SGHTS and CDR2 YDEGEE. CDR3 size: 15 residues. Trimming at V came to 4 bases and at J to 6 bases, leaving 11 bases not matched to a gene. CDR3 amino acids: CASSPWASGKGEQYF. CDR3 DNA sequence: TGTGCCAGCAGCCCGTGGGCTAGCGGGAAGGGCGAGCAGTACTTC.

This rearrangement joins TRBV4-3 to TRBJ2-1; 11 bases line up with TRBD2. The CDR3 contains 18 residues. The germline gives CDR1 LGHNA, CDR2 YSLEER. Germline trimming cut 0 bases from V and 3 bases from J; bases unmatched to any gene: 7. For the CDR3, the DNA is TGCGCCAGCAGCCAAGATACTAGCGGGAGAGTTTTCTACAATGAGCAGTTCTTC. Amino acids: CASSQDTSGRVFYNEQFF.